The clone carrying this TCR beta chain has just a few counts. Its antigen remains unidentified. This sample was taken from a study of T cell repertoires in cytomegalovirus infection. Study findings and constraints: The ex vivo response showed dominance by HLA-C-restricted CMV-specific TCR beta clonotypes.

The germline V gene encodes CDR1 SQVTM and CDR2 ANQGSEA. CDR3 length equals 14 residues. Trimming took off 4 bases at V and 7 bases at J, with 20 bases between the two ends. TCRdb re-called the reads with MiXCR, one entry per CDR3 protein. The table has 150,000 to 200,000 distinct CDR3 sequences, roughly a fifth seen once; the top ten hold less than 3%. The sequence was obtained from a human donor in good health (CMV status not recorded). Some clones in this sample may be carry-over from other donors' samples. The chain recombines TRBV29-1 with TRBJ2-7; tentative D call: TRBD2 (6 bases). The sample taken for sequencing was PBMCs. The CDR3 DNA reads TGCAGCGTTGTTCCCCGGGAGCGTCATTGGGAGCAGTACTTC. This gives the protein CSVVPRERHWEQYF.